Below, 8 T cell receptor beta chains from the same sample are listed, as sequenced in a study of beta chain features in type 1 diabetes. Expressed TCRB transcripts were sequenced because the isolated RNA had all been reverse transcribed beforehand. The method was immunoSEQ multiplex PCR; TCRdb's version includes in-frame clones alone and lacks a portion of them. The repertoire holds 900,000 or so clones, with roughly 17% as singletons. The sample was naive CD4+ T cells from blood. Receptors were obtained from a young woman in good health.

Points on this clone: Within the sample, other DNA sequences also encode this same CDR3. The chain recombines TRBV11-2 with TRBJ2-3, with D unresolved. This CDR3 has 14 amino acids. CDR1 is SGHAT, CDR2 FQNNGV, per germline. Deletions cut 1 base from V and 0 bases from J, with 5 bases between. The CDR3, as DNA: TGTGCCAGCAGCTTAGGTGTCAGCACAGATACGCAGTATTTT. This encodes CASSLGVSTDTQYF.

V usage is TRBV5-1 and J usage is TRBJ2-3, with TRBD2 matching over 11 bases. V shed 2 bases and J 2 bases; nucleotides not matched to a gene: 4. CDR1 is SGHRS and CDR2 is YFSETQ in the germline V gene. The CDR3 has 16 amino acids. CDR3 sequence reads: CASSFRLAGITDTQYF. CDR3 coding DNA: TGCGCCAGCAGCTTTCGACTAGCGGGAATCACAGATACGCAGTATTTT. Combining the CDR3 with reference TRBV5-1 and TRBJ2-3 gives the whole variable domain KAGVTQTPRYLIKTRGQQVTLSCSPISGHRSVSWYQQTPGQGLQFLFEYFSETQRNKGNFPGRFSGRQFSNSRSEMNVSTLELGDSALYLCASSFRLAGITDTQYFGPGTRLTVL.

The chain links TRBV7-9 to TRBJ2-3; unclear D gene. The CDR3 has 14 residues. CDR1 and CDR2 from the germline V gene are SEHNR and FQNEAQ (reference sequence). Deletions cut 1 base from V and 4 bases from J, with 9 bases between. CDR3: CASSLGTAPDTQYF. The CDR3 DNA reads as TGTGCCAGCAGCTTAGGGACGGCTCCAGATACGCAGTATTTT.

The chain combines TRBV6-5 with TRBJ2-5, with TRBD1 matching 8 bases. Unmatched junction bases numbered 5, after V lost 6 bases and J lost 5 bases. This CDR3 has 13 amino acids. Looked up from germline, CDR1 is MNHEY and CDR2 is SVGAGI. CDR3 bases: TGTGCCAGCAGAAGACAGGGGTGGGAGACCCAGTACTTC. This encodes CASRRQGWETQYF.

This clone was seen a handful of times. The rearrangement links TRBV5-1 to TRBJ1-5; no firm D call. Germline V gene data show CDR1 as SGHRS and CDR2 as YFSETQ. The V end was cut by 0 bases, the J end by 6 bases, with 10 bases between. The CDR3 loop spans 14 amino acids. The CDR3 region is CASSLEVGSQPQHF. CDR3 sequence (DNA): TGCGCCAGCAGCTTGGAAGTGGGCAGTCAGCCCCAGCATTTT.

This chain links TRBV9 with TRBJ1-1, with D possibly being TRBD1 (6 bases). There are 14 residues in the CDR3. Germline assignment: CDR1 SGDLS and CDR2 YYNGEE. Trimming cost V 1 base and J 2 bases, with 9 bases left between them. For the CDR3, the DNA is TGTGCCAGCAGCGTAATGGGGGCCAACACTGAAGCTTTCTTT. Protein product: CASSVMGANTEAFF.

This chain connects TRBV28 to TRBJ2-1; a weak D match, TRBD1 (5 bases). Trimming left V 9 bases short and J 2 bases short, with 14 bases between. The CDR3 runs to 14 residues. Germline assignment: CDR1 MDHEN and CDR2 SYDVKM. CDR3 sequence (DNA): TGTGCCAGTCAATGGGGCCAGACCTACAATGAGCAGTTCTTC. Residues: CASQWGQTYNEQFF.

This clone has just a few counts. The J gene is TRBJ2-1, the V gene TRBV7-2; TRBD2 agrees at 9 bases. Germline lookup yields CDR1 SGHTA and CDR2 FQGNSA. The CDR3 loop spans 18 amino acids. Trimming at V came to 5 bases and at J to 0 bases, leaving 11 bases not matched to a gene. The CDR3 reads CASSGGGAGGSSYNEQFF. In nucleotides, the CDR3 is TGTGCCAGCAGCGGAGGGGGAGCGGGAGGCAGCTCCTACAATGAGCAGTTCTTC.